This T cell receptor (beta chain) was profiled in a study of blood T cell repertoires in COVID-19. V lost 2 bases and J lost 0, with 5 bases in between. There are 14 residues in the CDR3. Germline CDR1 and CDR2: LGHNA and YSLEER. Profiled with immunoSEQ multiplex PCR; TCRdb holds only in-frame clones, not every one. Here the sample spans fewer than 300,000 clones, around 90% being singletons. The TCR was taken from a person aged 18 to 30 with COVID-19, enrolled during active disease. Specimen: peripheral blood. The genes are TRBV4-3 and TRBJ1-5, with no clear D. The CDR3 loop is CASSQHYSNQPQHF. In DNA form, the CDR3 reads TGCGCCAGCAGCCAACACTATAGCAATCAGCCCCAGCATTTT.